This is a list of T cell receptor beta chains from one sample in a study of blood T cell repertoires in COVID-19. The data were produced by immunoSEQ multiplex PCR, yet TCRdb's version contains in-frame clones alone and is incomplete. The top ten clones hold roughly an eighth of a sample with about 36,000 clones, around 81% of them seen once. Sequencing input: peripheral blood. The receptors were sampled from a human donor in a cohort sampled during active COVID-19. CDR3s include the opening cysteine and the closing phenylalanine or tryptophan. D genes are given only for firm matches. Part of the rows lack a size; the others show once, few, many or a class for expanded clones.

clone size	V gene	J gene	D gene	CDR3 DNA	CDR3 protein
-	TRBV6-1	TRBJ2-7	-	TGTGCCAGCAGTGAGATAGGGTCAGGGCCGTCCTACGAGCAGTACTTC	CASSEIGSGPSYEQYF
-	TRBV20-1	TRBJ2-7	-	TGCAGTGTTAGTAGTAGGCAGGGTATAGGCTACGAGCAGTACTTC	CSVSSRQGIGYEQYF
few	TRBV4-3	TRBJ1-2	-	TGCGCCAGCAGCCAAGACGGAGGGAGTAAGGCGGGGGGCTACACCTTC	CASSQDGGSKAGGYTF
-	TRBV5-1	TRBJ1-2	-	TGCGCCAGCAGCTTGGGGGAGGGGGTCGTCTATGGCTACACCTTC	CASSLGEGVVYGYTF
-	TRBV18	TRBJ2-5	-	TGTGCCAGCTCACCGGCGGTGGGGGGAGAGACCCAGTACTTC	CASSPAVGGETQYF
-	TRBV5-4	TRBJ2-3	-	TGTGCCAGCAGCTTGAACTACCCCAGCACAGATACGCAGTATTTT	CASSLNYPSTDTQYF
-	TRBV9	TRBJ1-1	-	TGTGCCAGCAGCGTACAGGGGAACACTGAAGCTTTCTTT	CASSVQGNTEAFF
few	TRBV6-6	TRBJ1-5	-	TGTGCCGGGGGGGGTCAGCCCCAGCATTTT	CAGGGQPQHF
few	TRBV27	TRBJ1-5	-	TGTGCCAGCAGTATGACAGATCCCTCACATTTT	CASSMTDPSHF
-	TRBV21-1	TRBJ2-7	-	TGTGCCAGCAGCAAAGATGGGACAGGGGGCGGCGAGCAGTACTTC	CASSKDGTGGGEQYF
-	TRBV9	TRBJ1-4	-	TGTGCCAGCAGCGTAGGACAGTATTTTAATGAAAAACTGTTTTTT	CASSVGQYFNEKLFF
-	TRBV15	TRBJ2-7	-	TGTGCCACCAGCAGAGGGCTTTCTTCCTACGAGCAGTACTTC	CATSRGLSSYEQYF
-	TRBV7-2	TRBJ2-1	TRBD2	TGTGCCAGCAGCTTAGCCCAACTAGCGGGGGGGCAGCATGAGCAGTTCTTC	CASSLAQLAGGQHEQFF
-	TRBV14	TRBJ2-1	TRBD2	TGTGCCAGCAGCCAAGTCCTCGGCGCGGGGGACCGGAAGCAGTTCTTC	CASSQVLGAGDRKQFF
-	TRBV29-1	TRBJ2-2	-	TGCAGCGCCCCCGCCAGGGGGGAGGTCACCGGGGAGCTGTTTTTT	CSAPARGEVTGELFF
-	TRBV4-2	TRBJ1-3	TRBD1	TGTGCCAGCAGCCAAGAAGTAGGACAGGGGACCGCCGGAAACACCATATATTTT	CASSQEVGQGTAGNTIYF
-	TRBV5-1	TRBJ1-2	-	TGCGCCAGCAGCACCCAGGGTAACTATGGCTACACCTTC	CASSTQGNYGYTF
-	TRBV7-9	TRBJ1-1	TRBD1	TGTGCCAGCAGCTCGGACAGGGGGAATGTAGCTTTCTTT	CASSSDRGNVAFF
-	TRBV2	TRBJ2-2	-	TGTGCCAGCAGGGACAGCCTGAACACCGGGGAGCTGTTTTTT	CASRDSLNTGELFF
-	TRBV5-1	TRBJ1-2	-	TGCGCCAGCAGCTTATCTCAGGGCGGCTATGGCTACACCTTC	CASSLSQGGYGYTF
-	TRBV19	TRBJ1-1	TRBD1	TGTGCCAGTGAGGACAGGGCGAACACTGAAGCTTTCTTT	CASEDRANTEAFF
-	TRBV4-3	TRBJ1-2	-	TGCGCCAGCAGCCAAGGGGGGCAGGGTAATTATGGCTACACCTTC	CASSQGGQGNYGYTF
-	TRBV5-1	TRBJ1-4	-	TGCGCCAGCAGCTTGGAAGGGGAATTTAATGAAAAACTGTTTTTT	CASSLEGEFNEKLFF
-	TRBV20-1	TRBJ1-2	-	TGCAGTGCTAGAGATAGTGGCTACACCTTC	CSARDSGYTF